This T cell receptor beta chain was captured in a study of cytomegalovirus exposure and HLA in healthy donors. The PCR made use of 60 Vbeta and 13 Jbeta primers. Generated by immunoSEQ multiplex PCR, the TCRdb table keeps only in-frame clones and is missing some. The data hold around 200,000 clones, with approximately 84% observed a single time. This clone came up a few times. Antigen unknown. Study conclusions and caveats: In a later analysis, TCR beta V- and J-gene trimming was associated with a missense DCLRE1C variant. Altogether, 170 or so TCR beta chains were recorded as cytomegalovirus-associated. According to a later analysis, donors in an Asian-associated ancestry cluster reportedly had fewer N-insertions than the approximately 670-donor mean. No immune exposure information besides CMV serostatus was available.

Material: PBMCs. This TCR came from a woman aged 35 to 49 in good health and CMV-seronegative.

For the CDR3, the DNA is TGCGCCAGCAGCCAATCGATGAGCCCCAATGAGCAGTTCTTC. Translated, it gives CASSQSMSPNEQFF. The chain joins TRBV4-1 to TRBJ2-1; no clear D gene. V dropped 2 bases and J dropped 6 bases, with 11 bases sitting between them. The CDR3 is 14 amino acids. CDR1 MGHRA and CDR2 YSYEKL come from the germline V gene.